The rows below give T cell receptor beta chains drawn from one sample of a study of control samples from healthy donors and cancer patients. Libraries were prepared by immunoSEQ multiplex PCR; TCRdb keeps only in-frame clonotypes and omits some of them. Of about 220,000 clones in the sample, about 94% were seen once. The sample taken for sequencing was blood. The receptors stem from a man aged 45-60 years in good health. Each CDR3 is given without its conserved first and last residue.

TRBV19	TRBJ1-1	ASSIEPGWNTEAF
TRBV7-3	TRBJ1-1	ASSWTMNTEAF
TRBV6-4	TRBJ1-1	ASKLDSSSTGEAF
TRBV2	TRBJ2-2	ARRVRGGNTGELF
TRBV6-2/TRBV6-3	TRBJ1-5	ASSRGYSNQPQH
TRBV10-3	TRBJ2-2	AISRTGGASNGELF
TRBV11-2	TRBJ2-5	ASSRHHRGDKGTQY
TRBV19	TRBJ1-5	ASSRGLRDTPQPQH
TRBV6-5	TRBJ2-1	ASGLAGINEQF
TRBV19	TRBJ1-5	ASSLTINRDQPQH
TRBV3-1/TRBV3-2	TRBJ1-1	ASSRTSGYTEAF
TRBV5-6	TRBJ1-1	ASSLRQVNTEAF
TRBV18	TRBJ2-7	ASSPLTGQTLYEQY
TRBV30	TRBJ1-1	AWSQLNTEAF
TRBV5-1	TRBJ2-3	ASSPTGPPHPDTQY
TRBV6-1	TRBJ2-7	ASSEGTGGVYEQY
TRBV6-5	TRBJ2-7	ASMWVLDPYEQY
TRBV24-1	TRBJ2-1	ATSDPKPSSYNEQF
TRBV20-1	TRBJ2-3	SASRLPPVQDTQY
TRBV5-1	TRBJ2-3	ASSPQGPTDTQY
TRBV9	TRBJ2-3	ASSGGPSGTDTQY
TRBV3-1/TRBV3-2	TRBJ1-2	ASSQDGDAYGYT
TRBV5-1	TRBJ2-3	ASNVQGTDTQY
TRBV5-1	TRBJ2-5	ASSSRQGAIEETQY
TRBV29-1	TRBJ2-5	SCSTETQY
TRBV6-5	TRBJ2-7	ASSSTRGFYEQY
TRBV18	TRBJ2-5	ASSLLPLYQETQY
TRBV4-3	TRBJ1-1	ASSQDLTGIRGPEAF
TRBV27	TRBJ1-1	ASSTRQGGTEAF
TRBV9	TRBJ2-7	ASIAGGPHYEQY
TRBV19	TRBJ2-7	ASRGTGDAYEQY
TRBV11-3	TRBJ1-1	ASSLRVWAEAF
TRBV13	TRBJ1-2	ASREGIANYGYT
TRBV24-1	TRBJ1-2	ATSEPGGHYGYT
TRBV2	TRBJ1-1	ASSESERMNTEAF
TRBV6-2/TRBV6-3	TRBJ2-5	ASSYHLSGETQY
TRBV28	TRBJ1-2	ASSLGQVNGYT
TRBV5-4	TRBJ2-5	ASSYRGRAVVGETQY
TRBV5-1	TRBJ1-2	ASSLGMRVEGYT
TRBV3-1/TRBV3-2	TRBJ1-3	ASSQEGIGNTIY
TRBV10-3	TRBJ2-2	AISGYGTLEGTGELF
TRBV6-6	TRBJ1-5	ASSKGGVGWDQPQH
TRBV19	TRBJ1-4	ASRTGQKNEKLF
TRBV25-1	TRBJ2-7	ASSDFPGGPYEQY
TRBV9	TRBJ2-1	ASSVTLVAYNEQF
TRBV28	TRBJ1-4	ASSFMEGARGKLF
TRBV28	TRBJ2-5	ASSPRDQETQY
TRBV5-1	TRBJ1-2	ASSLGGAVDGYT
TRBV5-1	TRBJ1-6	ASSLRRSGEGSPLH
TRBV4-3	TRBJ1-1	ASSQDQQGSEAF
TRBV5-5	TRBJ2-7	ASSYVSGASYEQY
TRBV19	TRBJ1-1	ASSIWGRANTEAF
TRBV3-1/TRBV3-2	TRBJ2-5	ASSQSTGAQETQY
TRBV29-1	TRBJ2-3	SVVSLLSTDTQY
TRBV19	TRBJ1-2	ASSIRERGYT
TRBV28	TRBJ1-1	ASSAPEGGDNTEAF
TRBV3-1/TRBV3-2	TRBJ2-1	ASGQSHSYNEQF
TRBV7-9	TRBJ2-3	ASSLASGGPTDTQY
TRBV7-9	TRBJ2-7	ASSLVIRSVLTYEQY